This TCR beta chain was found in a study of T cell responses to AZD1222 COVID-19 vaccine. General study points: Reportedly, nearly half the spike-specific TCRs target unmutated variant regions.

V lost 3 bases and J 3 bases, leaving 8 bases between the germline ends. This CDR3 has 14 residues. Per the germline V gene, CDR1 is KGHSH and CDR2 is LQKENI. Of note for this clone: Its antigen is unknown.

Measured with immunoSEQ multiplex PCR; TCRdb has only the in-frame clones, and not every one. The sample has 100,000 to 150,000 clones, 80% to 90% seen once; the top ten hold 10%. The receptor comes from an adult in good health. The V and J genes are TRBV18 and TRBJ2-2; D is undetermined. The sequencing here drew on peripheral blood, taken on day 0 of AZD1222 vaccination. The CDR3 DNA follows: TGTGCCAGCTCACCCCTACCCCACACCGGGGAGCTGTTTTTT. It is translated as CASSPLPHTGELFF.